This T cell receptor beta chain was documented in a study of T cells in Graves' hyperthyroidism and ophthalmopathy (dated by TCRdb to the late 2010s). General notes on the study: Peripheral blood samples were taken at the time of initial diagnosis, prior to any treatment. To identify TCR V-J signatures that set the groups apart, the researchers used a discovery cohort of 100 patients, made up of 40 to 45 with Graves' ophthalmopathy and about 60 with stable Graves' hyperthyroidism. Whether ophthalmopathy could be predicted prospectively was tested in an independent validation cohort made up of 18 to 20 hyperthyroidism patients plus 17 patients who later progressed to ophthalmopathy. The 100 discovery patients were randomly divided into training and test sets at a 7:3 ratio. In about 6 Graves' hyperthyroidism patients, the study also compared T-cell repertoires from thyroid tissue with T-cell repertoires from blood. After blood sampling, hyperthyroidism patients were treated with methimazole at a starting dose of 30 mg daily, and ophthalmopathy patients were treated with high-dose intravenous methylprednisolone. According to the paper, TCR Vbeta CDR3 sequencing was carried out on roughly 130 peripheral blood samples, which came from fewer than 50 ophthalmopathy, fewer than 80 hyperthyroidism and about 17 progressor patients.

Amplification of TCR beta CDR3 regions was carried out from RNA transcripts. The TCR CDR3 was subjected to a first round of RT-PCR using the HTBI primer set and the Qiagen OneStep RT-PCR kit. The libraries were constructed in a second round of multiplex PCR and then size-selected and purified. Libraries were sequenced paired-end with 100 bp reads on an Illumina HiSeq2000. Concerning the study's data processing: SOAPnuke was used to process the raw data, throwing out any read that contained adapters or uncalled bases, had a mean Phred below 15, or lacked an exact constant-primer or identifier match. COPE v1.2.5 was used to merge the high-quality paired reads, and each unique nucleotide sequence was defined as a clonotype. Clonotypes were aligned to IMGT TRBV, TRBD and TRBJ reference segments using MiTCR v1.1. The analysis was restricted to V-J combinations with a frequency above 0.0001, which together covered 99.2% of the repertoires. A TCS score was defined as the ratio between F50 (clonal expansion) and ExV (chaos), using BLOSUM62-based TCRdist between CDR3 peptides within each V-J. Welch's t-statistics and random forest reduced around 550 V-J features to 13, which were used in a naive Bayes classifier (R e1071). TCRdb passed the public sequencing reads through fastp at Q25 and MiXCR, retaining productive beta sequences. Rows are combined by CDR3 protein, so each entry shows the most common genes and DNA. In this record, the V and J calls reflect TCRdb's handling and not the investigators' own analysis. The sample profile shows some 510,000 distinct CDR3 sequences; around 21% of them were found once. The ten largest clones capture 26% of the sample.

This clonotype was seen more than once but under ten times. No cognate antigen has been identified for it. Given a much more abundant clone one base away, this may be a read error. Graves' hyperthyroidism was defined as stable when no progression to ophthalmopathy occurred over 18 months of follow-up. The hyperthyroidism patients were between 18 and 65 years old and newly diagnosed, with a disease duration of less than 2 months. Patients with uncontrolled infections, other autoimmune diseases, pregnancy or lactation were excluded. Clinical symptoms, serum thyroxine and TRAb, thyroid ultrasound, and orbital computed tomography formed the basis for the diagnoses. PBMCs were isolated from 10 ml of fresh peripheral blood by Ficoll-Paque density gradient centrifugation. Trizol reagent was used to extract total RNA, and RNA quality was then checked on an Agilent 2100 Bioanalyzer. Broad study findings and their caveats: A model built on a 13 V-J signature distinguished ophthalmopathy from stable hyperthyroidism, reaching around 88% sensitivity and around 81% specificity in cross-validation and 80%/75% in testing. Most expanded thyroid clonotypes (frequency above 0.001) were also found in blood, which suggests that blood repertoires may mirror thyroid immune responses. In validation, the model predicted progression to ophthalmopathy a median of around 6.5 months before onset, with about 70% sensitivity and almost 75% specificity. Sample size was not statistically predetermined, and investigators were not blinded to group allocation.

The germline V gene (reference sequence) specifies SSHAT as CDR1 and FNYEAQ as CDR2. Trimming costs V 5 bases and J 2 bases, and their ends lie 12 bases apart. The CDR3 runs 14 amino acids, cysteine and phenylalanine included. Only CDR3 DNA is held: 42 bases, read in frame from base 1. The source is a man between 18 and 29 years old with Graves' hyperthyroidism. Sequencing used blood. The chain employs TRBV7-7 and TRBJ1-1; no D gene is confidently identified. The CDR3 protein is CASSPGNSNTEAFF. The nucleotide sequence is given as TGTGCCAGCAGCCCCGGTAACAGTAACACTGAAGCTTTCTTT.